This TCR beta chain was captured in a study of regulatory T cells in long-lasting Graves disease. This clonotype was detected ten times or more. Its antigen is unknown. Investigators prepared the TCR beta libraries by applying iRepertoire HTBI primers and Arm-PCR of CDR3 regions. TCRdb re-called the multiplex PCR reads with MiXCR, one entry per CDR3 protein. The data show a few hundred thousand distinct CDR3 sequences, roughly 21% seen once. Whole-study results and caveats: Persistent patients shared more public clonotypes (approximately 2,500) than new patients (roughly 1,000). TCR diversity was lower in persistent than newly diagnosed Graves' disease. Persistent disease was characterized by preferential usage of TRBV28, TRBJ1-2 and TRBJ2-5.

The time point is: persistent/refractory GD, antithyroid drugs over 5 years with positive TRAb. Extracted PBMC RNA gave rise to the TCR library. Graves' disease diagnoses followed American Thyroid Association guidelines. V gave up 5 bases and J gave up 3 bases; unmatched junction bases: 12. The CDR3 runs 16 residues. In germline, CDR1 is MNHEY, CDR2 SMNVEV (reference sequence). The chain is built from TRBV27 and TRBJ2-7; the match to TRBD2 covers 8 bases. This clonotype originated in a female donor with Graves disease. The source was peripheral blood mononuclear cells (PBMCs), collected when the disease was refractory, from a patient treated with antithyroid drugs. The CDR3 protein is CASSLTGVAGNYEQYF. For the CDR3, the DNA is TGTGCCAGCAGTCTCACTGGGGTAGCGGGGAACTACGAGCAGTACTTC.